This T cell receptor (beta chain) was found in a study of T cell repertoires in cytomegalovirus infection. Study summary: Alongside well-studied HLA-B-restricted CMV epitopes, recently identified HLA-C-restricted CMV epitopes were also used. Carrying CMV and the relevant HLA type showed in public TCR beta signatures. Overall study results and limits: The response measured ex vivo was dominated by TCR beta clonotypes (HLA-C-restricted and CMV-specific).

This clonotype showed up just a few times. Its antigen is not known. TCRdb reprocessed the reads with MiXCR, giving one entry per CDR3 protein. The sample lists roughly 500,000 distinct CDR3 sequences; under 55% were seen once. The CDR3 extends over 17 amino acids. The germline gives CDR1 LNHDA, CDR2 SQIVND (reference sequence). After removal of 4 bases from V and 5 bases from J, the junction contained 13 bases not matched to a gene. The clonotype was recovered from a human donor in good health (CMV status not recorded). Some clones in this sample may be carry-over from other donors' samples. The chain links TRBV19 to TRBJ2-2; 7 bases agree with TRBD2. Sequencing used cultured PBMCs, obtained from culture after CMV antigen stimulation. In nucleotides, the CDR3 is TGTGCCAGTAGTACCAGTTGGGCGGGAGAAGAGACCGGGGAGCTGTTTTTT. Protein product: CASSTSWAGEETGELFF.